This TCR beta chain was identified during a study of T cell clusters in autoimmune cytopenias. Study findings and constraints: Physiological T cell clusters of healthy donors were apparently absent in primary autoimmune cytopenia patients. Active autoimmune hepatitis patients had approximately 3.2-fold fewer exclusive TRB clusters than healthy donors. Comparing secondary cytopenia with chronic lymphocytic leukemia showed no cluster-lack signature, apparently masked by lymphoma repertoire. TRB repertoire shifts in secondary cytopenia and chronic lymphocytic leukemia mostly reflected lymphoma, not autoimmunity.

TRB was amplified from around 250 ng of peripheral blood genomic DNA per sample. The CDR3 consists of 14 residues. CDR1 and CDR2 (germline): SQVTM, ANQGSEA. This clonotype is labeled medium-sized based on frequency. Its matching antigen is unknown. One tube held mixed TRB-A and TRB-B primer pools for touch-down PCR. TCRdb re-called the multiplex PCR reads, yielding one record per CDR3 amino acid sequence without DNA. With 6,500 to 10,000 distinct CDR3 sequences in the sample, the ten largest clones hold around 6%. The source of this sequence is a human donor with an autoimmune cytopenia or autoimmune hepatitis (not recorded which). Sequenced material: peripheral blood. The rearrangement uses TRBV29-1 and TRBJ2-7; as DNA is missing, the TRBD2 call by TCRdb cannot be tested. CDR3 loop: CSALTSGGDREQYF.